This TCR beta chain was recorded in a study of T cell responses to AZD1222 COVID-19 vaccine. Study results and limitations: After the peak T cell response, and only then, were repertoires sampled. In the spike-specific TCR repertoire, nearly half reportedly target unmutated variant regions. Clonal diversity was possibly underestimated, and the donors were mostly white British, with more females. With two AZD1222 doses given, Spike-specific TCR breadth and depth both rose.

In the case of this clone: What it binds is unknown.

The data were produced by immunoSEQ multiplex PCR, yet TCRdb's version contains in-frame clones alone and is incomplete. This table has about 190,000 clones, roughly 93% appearing once. This CDR3 has 14 amino acids. Germline V lookup: CDR1 SGHRS, CDR2 YFSETQ. The ends were cut back, 8 bases at V and 4 bases at J, with 19 bases in the middle. The sample was peripheral blood, taken on day 0 of AZD1222 vaccination. V usage is TRBV5-1 and J usage is TRBJ2-7, with a weak D call TRBD1 (6 bases). This receptor was identified in an adult in good health. In DNA form, the CDR3 reads TGCGCCAGAAGTGACCGGGACACTCGGTACGAGCAGTACTTC. This encodes CARSDRDTRYEQYF. The full variable domain, in which reference TRBV5-1 and TRBJ2-7 provide the parts outside the CDR3, is KAGVTQTPRYLIKTRGQQVTLSCSPISGHRSVSWYQQTPGQGLQFLFEYFSETQRNKGNFPGRFSGRQFSNSRSEMNVSTLELGDSALYLCARSDRDTRYEQYFGPGTRLTVT.